This TCR beta chain came from a study of cytomegalovirus exposure and HLA in healthy donors. Use of 60 Vbeta and 13 Jbeta primers characterized the PCR. The protocol was immunoSEQ multiplex PCR, while the TCRdb copy is restricted to in-frame clones and leaves out a portion. Of roughly 260,000 clones in the sample, approximately 84% were seen once. Germline CDR1 SGHRS, CDR2 YFSETQ. This CDR3 is built from 11 residues. V gave up 8 bases and J gave up 10 bases; unmatched junction bases: 6. Study conclusions and caveats: Across donors, presence/absence analyses took sequencing depth to be roughly uniform. Investigators reported 150 to 200 TCR beta chains as tied to cytomegalovirus.

In regard to this clone: Its antigen is still unknown.

The source is a woman aged 40 to 55 in good health and CMV-seropositive. The specimen was PBMCs. The chain links TRBV5-1 to TRBJ2-1; 7 nucleotides match TRBD1. CDR3 residues: CASSEDREQFF. The CDR3, as DNA: TGCGCCAGTTCGGAGGACAGGGAGCAGTTCTTC.